The clone carrying this TCR beta chain was counted a few times. The CDR3 contains 15 residues. The V gene's germline CDR1 is MNHNY and CDR2 SVGAGI (reference sequence). V shed 2 bases, J shed 8 bases, and the junction held 5 bases outside the gene matches. This entry belongs to a study of Graves' ophthalmopathy and Graves' hyperthyroidism. Aged 18 to 65, hyperthyroidism patients had been newly diagnosed, with under 2 months' duration. The diagnostic workup employed clinical symptoms, serum thyroxine, TRAb, thyroid ultrasound and orbital computed tomography. Researchers took RNA transcripts and amplified TCR beta CDR3 regions from them. The library came from an HTBI-primed first-round RT-PCR and a second-round multiplex PCR. TCRdb analysed the multiplex PCR reads with MiXCR anew, one entry per CDR3 protein. Of about 550,000 distinct CDR3 sequences listed, just under 40% are singletons.

This receptor was taken from an adult man with Graves' hyperthyroidism. Sequenced input: peripheral blood or thyroid tissue (not recorded which). The chain joins TRBV6-6 to TRBJ1-4, with TRBD1 identical over 10 bases. The CDR3 loop is CASSYLGQGLEKLFF. CDR3 coding DNA: TGTGCCAGCAGTTACCTGGGACAGGGGCTAGAAAAACTGTTTTTT.